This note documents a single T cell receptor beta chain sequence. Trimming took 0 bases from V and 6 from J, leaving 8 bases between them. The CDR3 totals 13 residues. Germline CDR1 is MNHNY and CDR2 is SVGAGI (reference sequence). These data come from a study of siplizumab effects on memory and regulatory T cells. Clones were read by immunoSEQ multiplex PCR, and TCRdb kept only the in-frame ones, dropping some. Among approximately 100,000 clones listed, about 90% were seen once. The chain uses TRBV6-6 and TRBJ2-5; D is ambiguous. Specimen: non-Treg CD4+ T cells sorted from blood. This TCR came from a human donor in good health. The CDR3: CASSYSEQQTQYF. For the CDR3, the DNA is TGTGCCAGCAGTTACTCTGAGCAACAGACCCAGTACTTC.